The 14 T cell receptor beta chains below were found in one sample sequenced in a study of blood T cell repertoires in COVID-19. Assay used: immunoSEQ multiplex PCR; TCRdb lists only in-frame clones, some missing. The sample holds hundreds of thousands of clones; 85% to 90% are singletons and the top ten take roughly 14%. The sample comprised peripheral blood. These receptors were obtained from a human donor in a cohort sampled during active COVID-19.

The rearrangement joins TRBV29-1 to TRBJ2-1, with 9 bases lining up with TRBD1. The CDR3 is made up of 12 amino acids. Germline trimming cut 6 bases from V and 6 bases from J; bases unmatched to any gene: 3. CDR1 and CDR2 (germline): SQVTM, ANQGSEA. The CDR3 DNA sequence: TGCAGCGTAAACAGGGGGCTCAATGAGCAGTTCTTC. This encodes CSVNRGLNEQFF.

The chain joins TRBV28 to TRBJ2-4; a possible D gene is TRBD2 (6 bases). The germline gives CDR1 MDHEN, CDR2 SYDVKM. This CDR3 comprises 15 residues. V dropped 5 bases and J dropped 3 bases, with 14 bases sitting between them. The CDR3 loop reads CASSSSGRIKNIQYF. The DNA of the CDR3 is TGTGCCAGCAGTAGTTCCGGGAGAATCAAAAACATTCAGTACTTC.

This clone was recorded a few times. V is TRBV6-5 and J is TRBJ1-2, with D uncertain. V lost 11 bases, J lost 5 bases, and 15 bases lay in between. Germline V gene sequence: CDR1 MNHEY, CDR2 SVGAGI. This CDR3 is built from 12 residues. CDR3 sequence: CACTGNEYGYTF. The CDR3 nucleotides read TGTGCCTGCACCGGGAACGAATATGGCTACACCTTC.

The CDR3 protein is CASSPDRELYEQYF. CDR3 nucleotide sequence: TGCGCCAGCAGCCCGGACAGGGAGCTTTACGAGCAGTACTTC. The genes are TRBV5-1 and TRBJ2-7, with 8 bases identical to TRBD1. The V segment lost 4 bases and the J segment 4 bases; nucleotides outside the gene matches: 7. Germline V gene data show CDR1 as SGHRS and CDR2 as YFSETQ. The CDR3 covers 14 residues.

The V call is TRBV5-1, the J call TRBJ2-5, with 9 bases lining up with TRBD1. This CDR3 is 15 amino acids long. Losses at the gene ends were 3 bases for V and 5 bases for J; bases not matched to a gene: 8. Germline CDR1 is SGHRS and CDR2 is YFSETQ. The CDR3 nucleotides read TGCGCCAGCAGCTGGGGGGACAGGGCCCAGGAGACCCAGTACTTC. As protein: CASSWGDRAQETQYF. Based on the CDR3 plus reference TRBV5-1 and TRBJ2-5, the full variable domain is KAGVTQTPRYLIKTRGQQVTLSCSPISGHRSVSWYQQTPGQGLQFLFEYFSETQRNKGNFPGRFSGRQFSNSRSEMNVSTLELGDSALYLCASSWGDRAQETQYFGPGTRLLVL.

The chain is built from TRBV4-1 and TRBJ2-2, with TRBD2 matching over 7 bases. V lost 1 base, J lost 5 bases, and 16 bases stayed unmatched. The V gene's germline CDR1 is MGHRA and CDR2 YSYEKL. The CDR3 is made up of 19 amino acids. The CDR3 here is CASSQGSPREGRETGELFF. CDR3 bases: TGCGCCAGCAGCCAAGGTTCCCCCAGGGAGGGGAGGGAAACCGGGGAGCTGTTTTTT.

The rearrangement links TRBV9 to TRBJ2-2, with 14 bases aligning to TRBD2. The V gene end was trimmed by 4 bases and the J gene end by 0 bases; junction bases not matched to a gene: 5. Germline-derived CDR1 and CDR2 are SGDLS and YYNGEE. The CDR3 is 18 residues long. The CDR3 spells CASSTGLAGATNTGELFF. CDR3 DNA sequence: TGTGCCAGCAGCACGGGACTAGCGGGAGCCACGAACACCGGGGAGCTGTTTTTT.

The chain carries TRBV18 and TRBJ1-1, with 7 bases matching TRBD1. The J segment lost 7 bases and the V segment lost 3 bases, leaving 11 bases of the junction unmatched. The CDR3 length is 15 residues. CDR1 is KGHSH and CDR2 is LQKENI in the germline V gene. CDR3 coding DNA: TGTGCCAGCTCACCTCGAACAGGGGCACAGGGTGAAGCTTTCTTT. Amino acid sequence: CASSPRTGAQGEAFF.

CDR3 in DNA: TGTGCCACCAGCAGAGAACTAGCGTACTACAATGAGCAGTTCTTC. The encoded protein is CATSRELAYYNEQFF. The V gene is TRBV15, the J gene TRBJ2-1, with 7 bases that match TRBD2. Germline V gene data show CDR1 as LNHNV and CDR2 as YYDKDF (reference sequence). V was pared by 0 bases and J by 3 bases, with 2 bases of the junction left unmatched. This CDR3 has 15 residues.

The chain's CDR3 is CASSFSPSDRGLQETQYF. The CDR3 DNA follows: TGTGCCAGCAGTTTTTCCCCCTCGGACAGGGGGCTGCAAGAGACCCAGTACTTC. The chain uses TRBV6-2 or TRBV6-3 and TRBJ2-5, with 11 bases that match TRBD1. Germline V gene sequence: CDR1 MNHEY, CDR2 SVGEGT. The CDR3 runs to 18 residues. V lost 4 bases to trimming and J lost 2 bases; unmatched junction nucleotides: 12.

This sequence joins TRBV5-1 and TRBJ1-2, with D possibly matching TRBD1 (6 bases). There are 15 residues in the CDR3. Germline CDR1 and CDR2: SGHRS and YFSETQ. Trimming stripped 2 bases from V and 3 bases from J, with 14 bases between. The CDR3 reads CASSLYRVKDYGYTF. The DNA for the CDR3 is TGCGCCAGCAGCTTATACAGGGTGAAGGACTATGGCTACACCTTC.

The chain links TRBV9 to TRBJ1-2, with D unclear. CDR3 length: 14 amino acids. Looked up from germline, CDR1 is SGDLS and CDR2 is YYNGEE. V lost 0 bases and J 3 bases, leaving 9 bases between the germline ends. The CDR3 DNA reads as TGTGCCAGCAGCGTAGTAGACTCCGACTATGGCTACACCTTC. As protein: CASSVVDSDYGYTF.

In DNA form, the CDR3 reads TGCGCCAGCAGGCTTGTTCCAGGGGTAGGCACCGGGGAGCTGTTTTTT. This encodes CASRLVPGVGTGELFF. The genes are TRBV5-1 and TRBJ2-2; the D gene is possibly TRBD1 (6 bases). This CDR3 has 16 residues. Germline CDR1 is SGHRS and CDR2 is YFSETQ. The V end lost 5 bases, the J end lost 4 bases, and 18 bases lay between the germline ends. Full variable domain (remainder filled in from reference TRBV5-1 and TRBJ2-2): KAGVTQTPRYLIKTRGQQVTLSCSPISGHRSVSWYQQTPGQGLQFLFEYFSETQRNKGNFPGRFSGRQFSNSRSEMNVSTLELGDSALYLCASRLVPGVGTGELFFGEGSRLTVL.

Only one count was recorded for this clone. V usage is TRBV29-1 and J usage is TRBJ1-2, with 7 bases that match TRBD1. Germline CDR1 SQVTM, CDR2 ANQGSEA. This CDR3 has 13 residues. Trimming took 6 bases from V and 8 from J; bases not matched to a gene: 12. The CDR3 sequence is CSVEQGQPGGYTF. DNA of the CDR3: TGCAGCGTGGAACAGGGACAGCCAGGAGGCTACACCTTC.